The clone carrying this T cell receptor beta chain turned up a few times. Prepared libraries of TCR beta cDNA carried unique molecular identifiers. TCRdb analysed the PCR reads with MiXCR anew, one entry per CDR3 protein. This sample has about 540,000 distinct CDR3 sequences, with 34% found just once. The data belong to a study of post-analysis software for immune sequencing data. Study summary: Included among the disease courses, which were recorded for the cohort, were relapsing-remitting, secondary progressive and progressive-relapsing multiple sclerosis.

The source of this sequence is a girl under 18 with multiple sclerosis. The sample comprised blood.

DNA of the CDR3: TGCGCCAGCAGCCCTATCACCGGGACAGGGAATCAGCCCCAGCATTTT. Translated: CASSPITGTGNQPQHF. The chain recombines TRBV4-1 with TRBJ1-5; 9 bases align to TRBD1. V dropped 4 bases and J dropped 4; count of bases not matched to a gene: 8. CDR1 and CDR2 (germline): MGHRA, YSYEKL. This CDR3 has 16 amino acids.